This T cell receptor beta chain is drawn from a study of identical twins. The authors used template switching to add a universal primer site and gave cDNA unique molecular identifiers. In TCRdb, the 5' RACE reads were re-called with MiXCR into one record per CDR3 protein. The sample holds about 480,000 distinct CDR3 sequences, 14% seen once. Germline V gene sequence: CDR1 SQVTM, CDR2 ANQGSEA. J was trimmed by 0 bases and V by 5 bases; bases with no gene match: 7. CDR3 size: 16 residues. The study's findings and limits: Twins showed weaker excess sharing in their beta out-of-frame sequences. Cord blood's abundant beta clonotypes had fewer insertions, unlike memory repertoires.

This clonotype was seen at least ten times. Its specificity is unknown. These sequences were also reported in another study, on yellow fever vaccine responses in identical twins. From that paper: Twins reportedly showed a vaccine T cell response that seemed partly convergent and partly personalized.

Sequencing was performed on CD4+ T cells sorted from blood. The sequence was collected from a young woman in good health. V and J are TRBV29-1 and TRBJ2-3; 11 nucleotides agree with TRBD2. This CDR3 is CSVRGLAAHSTDTQYF. The CDR3 DNA is TGCAGCGTTCGGGGACTAGCGGCCCACAGCACAGATACGCAGTATTTT.